This T cell receptor beta chain derives from a study of T cells in Graves' hyperthyroidism and ophthalmopathy. Study-level results: The model foresaw ophthalmopathy a median roughly 6.6 months prior to onset. Also found in blood were most expanded thyroid clonotypes above 0.001.

This clonotype was recorded many times. Its antigen remains unidentified. There were TCR beta CDR3 regions amplified from RNA transcripts. A first-round RT-PCR of the TCR CDR3 used the HTBI primer set. TCRdb ran MiXCR on the multiplex PCR reads and lists one entry per CDR3 protein. Here the sample spans more than 300,000 distinct CDR3 sequences, about 15% being singletons. A lack of ophthalmopathy progression within 18 months defined stable Graves' hyperthyroidism. The source is a woman aged 25 to 39 with Graves' hyperthyroidism. The sample taken for sequencing was blood.

The chain's CDR3 is CASGRNREQYF. The CDR3 region has the DNA TGTGCCAGCGGTCGAAATCGCGAGCAGTACTTC. The chain has TRBV27 and TRBJ2-7; D is unclear. Germline V gene data show CDR1 as MNHEY and CDR2 as SMNVEV (reference sequence). The CDR3 runs 11 residues. Trimming took 8 bases from V and 6 from J, leaving 11 bases between them.